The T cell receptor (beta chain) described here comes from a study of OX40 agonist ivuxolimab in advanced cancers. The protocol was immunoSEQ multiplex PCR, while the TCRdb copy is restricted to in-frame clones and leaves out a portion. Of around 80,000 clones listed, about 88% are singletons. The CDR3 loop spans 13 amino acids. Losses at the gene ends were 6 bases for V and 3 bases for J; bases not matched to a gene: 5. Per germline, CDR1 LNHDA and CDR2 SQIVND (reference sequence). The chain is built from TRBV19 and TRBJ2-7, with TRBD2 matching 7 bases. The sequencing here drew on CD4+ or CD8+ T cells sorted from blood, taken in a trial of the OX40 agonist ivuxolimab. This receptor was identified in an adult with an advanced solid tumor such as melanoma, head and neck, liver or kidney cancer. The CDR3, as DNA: TGTGCCAGTAGCAGACTAGCTTTCTACGAGCAGTACTTC. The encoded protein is CASSRLAFYEQYF. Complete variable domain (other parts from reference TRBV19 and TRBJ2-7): DGGITQSPKYLFRKEGQNVTLSCEQNLNHDAMYWYRQDPGQGLRLIYYSQIVNDFQKGDIAEGYSVSREKKESFPLTVTSAQKNPTAFYLCASSRLAFYEQYFGPGTRLTVT.